This TCR beta chain was sequenced for a study of neoadjuvant anti-PD-1 for oral cavity cancer. Turning to the study itself: Nivolumab at 3 mg/kg was mostly given biweekly, three to four doses, pre-surgery. Study-wide findings and caveats: Post-nivolumab, blood T cell clonality was significantly elevated in non-responders.

The CDR3 has 16 residues. Trimming took 4 bases from V and 1 from J; bases not matched to a gene: 7. CDR1 is SGHDN and CDR2 is FVKESK in the germline V gene. Sequencing used immunoSEQ multiplex PCR; TCRdb keeps in-frame clones, though not all of them. The repertoire consists of more than 13,000 clones, with approximately 75% occurring once and the leading ten covering less than 3.5%. On this clone: As yet, its antigen is unknown.

As to time point: after neoadjuvant nivolumab, at surgical resection. V and J are TRBV14 and TRBJ2-5; 9 bases are a match to TRBD2. Sequencing used PBMCs, obtained after nivolumab (anti-PD-1) treatment. This receptor was taken from a person aged 35-79 years with oral cavity squamous cell carcinoma. CDR3 nucleotides: TGTGCCAGCAGCCTACAACTAGCGGGTTCCCAAGAGACCCAGTACTTC. Translation gives CASSLQLAGSQETQYF.